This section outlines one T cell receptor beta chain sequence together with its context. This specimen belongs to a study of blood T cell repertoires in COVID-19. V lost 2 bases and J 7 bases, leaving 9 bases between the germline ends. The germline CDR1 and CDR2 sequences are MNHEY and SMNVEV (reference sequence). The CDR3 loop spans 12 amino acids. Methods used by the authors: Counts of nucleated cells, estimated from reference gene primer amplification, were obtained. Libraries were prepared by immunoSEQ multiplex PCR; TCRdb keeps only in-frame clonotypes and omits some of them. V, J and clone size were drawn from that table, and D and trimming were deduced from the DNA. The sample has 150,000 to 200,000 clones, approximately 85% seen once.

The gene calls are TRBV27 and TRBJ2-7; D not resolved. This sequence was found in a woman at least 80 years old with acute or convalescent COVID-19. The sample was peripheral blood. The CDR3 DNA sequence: TGTGCCAGCAGTTTAGGCCTAGGAGAGCAGTACTTC. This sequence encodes CASSLGLGEQYF.